This T cell receptor (beta chain) was identified in a study of Ad26.COV2.S vaccination and SARS-CoV-2 variants. Trimming took 4 bases from V and 5 from J; bases not matched to a gene: 8. The CDR3 has 14 amino acids. CDR1 and CDR2 (germline): MNHEY, SMNVEV (reference sequence). Indicated treatment: approximately 18 received Ad26.COV2.S at low or high dose, single or two shots; about 5 received placebo; per-sample allocation not given. Repertoires come from day 63 after the first vaccine or placebo injection. In Boston, the donor was an adult between 18-55 years of age. Participants' vaccine, an Ad26 vector, delivered Wuhan-strain SARS-CoV-2 spike. Sequencing used immunoSEQ multiplex PCR; TCRdb keeps in-frame clones, though not all of them. The sample has 450,000 to 550,000 clones; 89% are singletons. This clone was recorded many times.

This receptor was taken from a person aged 18-65 years who received the Ad26.COV2.S COVID-19 vaccine or a placebo. The V gene is TRBV27, the J gene TRBJ2-7; TRBD1 matches at 7 bases. Sample: peripheral blood, taken in a trial of Ad26.COV2.S vaccine versus placebo. CDR3 sequence reads: CASSSRTGSNEQYF. The CDR3 DNA reads as TGTGCCAGCAGTTCCCGGACAGGATCTAACGAGCAGTACTTC.